These 29 T cell receptor beta chains were sequenced from one sample in a study of long-term antiretroviral therapy in people with HIV. Survey level was the resolution at which the v3.0 immunoSEQ assay ran. Some clones are missing from TCRdb's copy, which holds only in-frame ones; the method was immunoSEQ multiplex PCR. The sample contains some 27,000 clones, approximately 93% of which appear only once. Sequenced here: unsorted PBMCs, sampled about 6.5 years after starting antiretroviral therapy. The origin of the receptors is a middle-aged woman with HIV.

The chain recombines TRBV4-2 with TRBJ1-2; TRBD1 matches at 10 bases. J gave up 6 bases and V 0 bases, and 7 bases lay outside the gene matches. The CDR3 is made up of 16 amino acids. CDR1 LGHNA and CDR2 YNFKEQ come from the germline V gene. This chain's CDR3 is CASSQDRQGADDGYTF. The CDR3 bases are TGTGCCAGCAGCCAAGATCGACAGGGGGCAGATGATGGCTACACCTTC.

This clone came up once. The chain uses TRBV19 and TRBJ1-5, with TRBD1 as a possible D gene (6 bases). The CDR3 has 16 amino acids. V was pared by 2 bases and J by 4 bases, with 15 bases between. Germline CDR1 reads LNHDA; CDR2 reads SQIVND (reference sequence). Written as DNA, the CDR3 is TGTGCCAGTAGTATACCCACCGGACAGAAGAATCAGCCCCAGCATTTT. Encoded protein: CASSIPTGQKNQPQHF.

The J gene is TRBJ1-2, the V gene TRBV25-1; unclear D gene. The CDR3 length is 12 residues. Trimming shortened V by 3 bases and J by 8 bases, and 10 bases separated the two germline ends. Looked up from germline, CDR1 is MGHDK and CDR2 is SYGVNS. The CDR3 nucleotides are TGTGCCAGCAGTGATTTAGGCGCGGGCTACACCTTC. It encodes CASSDLGAGYTF.

This chain joins TRBV4-1 and TRBJ2-2, with TRBD1 as a possible D gene (5 bases). Germline V gene lookup returns CDR1 MGHRA and CDR2 YSYEKL. The CDR3 totals 16 residues. Trimming shortened V by 2 bases and J by 2 bases, and 12 bases separated the two germline ends. CDR3 DNA: TGCGCCAGCAGCCAAAACGACAGATATAACACCGGGGAGCTGTTTTTT. Its protein product is CASSQNDRYNTGELFF.

The gene calls are TRBV7-2 and TRBJ2-3, with a weak D call TRBD2 (6 bases). Germline V gene data show CDR1 as SGHTA and CDR2 as FQGNSA. V was trimmed by 5 bases and J by 5 bases, leaving 14 bases between them. The CDR3 totals 14 residues. The CDR3 bases are TGTGCCAGCAGCGATAGCGGTTTAGGAGATACGCAGTATTTT. It yields the protein CASSDSGLGDTQYF.

The rearrangement joins TRBV4-3 to TRBJ2-1, with TRBD1 as a possible D gene (6 bases). This CDR3 has 16 amino acids. V was clipped by 4 bases and J by 0 bases, with 13 bases between them. Per the germline V gene, CDR1 is LGHNA and CDR2 is YSLEER. Written as DNA, the CDR3 is TGCGCCAGCAGCCTAAGGGGGTCGAGCTCCTACAATGAGCAGTTCTTC. This encodes CASSLRGSSSYNEQFF.

The V and J genes are TRBV19 and TRBJ1-4; D gene uncertain. The CDR3 has 16 amino acids. The germline gives CDR1 LNHDA, CDR2 SQIVND (reference sequence). V lost 6 bases and J 0 bases, leaving 14 bases between the germline ends. The CDR3 protein is CASRGFRVATNEKLFF. CDR3 coding DNA: TGTGCCAGTAGAGGATTCAGAGTTGCAACTAATGAAAAACTGTTTTTT.

This clone was seen only a few times. V usage is TRBV7-6 and J usage is TRBJ2-3; no reliable D call. Trimming stripped 5 bases from V and 7 bases from J, with 22 bases between. Germline CDR1 reads SGHVS; CDR2 reads FNYEAQ. CDR3 length: 16 residues. This CDR3 reads CASSPRPGAVSYTQYF. The CDR3 bases are TGTGCCAGCAGCCCCCGTCCCGGCGCCGTTTCGTATACGCAGTATTTT.

This chain connects TRBV19 to TRBJ1-1, with D perhaps matching TRBD1 (5 bases). Germline V gene data show CDR1 as LNHDA and CDR2 as SQIVND (reference sequence). The V gene lost 6 bases and the J gene lost 3 bases, with 11 bases spanning the gap. CDR3 length: 13 residues. CDR3: CASSLKGDTEAFF. As DNA, the CDR3 is TGTGCCAGTAGCTTGAAAGGGGACACTGAAGCTTTCTTT.

V is TRBV19 and J is TRBJ1-1, with TRBD1 as a possible D gene (6 bases). The germline V gene has CDR1 LNHDA and CDR2 SQIVND (reference sequence). This CDR3 is 14 amino acids long. V dropped 4 bases and J dropped 4 bases, with 13 bases sitting between them. CDR3 nucleotide sequence: TGTGCCAGTAGTAGGGGGCAGCGTCGCACTGAAGCTTTCTTT. Translation: CASSRGQRRTEAFF.

The rearrangement uses TRBV11-3 and TRBJ2-7, with a tentative D call TRBD2 (7 bases). Per the germline V gene, CDR1 is SGHNT and CDR2 is YENEEA. The CDR3 is made up of 17 amino acids. Trimming removed 6 bases from V and 3 bases from J, with 24 bases in between. CDR3 coding DNA: TGTGCCAGCAGGGGGGGGATTGGGACACTGAAACTCTACGAGCAGTACTTC. Translated, it gives CASRGGIGTLKLYEQYF.

V is TRBV7-2 and J is TRBJ1-5, with D possibly being TRBD1 (5 bases). The CDR3 runs 13 residues. The ends were cut back, 7 bases at V and 2 bases at J, with 9 bases in the middle. Germline V CDR1 and CDR2: SGHTA, FQGNSA. The CDR3 reads CASTRAGNQPQHF. CDR3 in DNA: TGTGCCAGCACCAGGGCAGGCAATCAGCCCCAGCATTTT.

The rearrangement uses TRBV20-1 and TRBJ2-5; D unclear. V lost 1 base and J lost 5, with 5 bases in between. CDR3 length: 11 amino acids. The germline gives CDR1 DFQATT, CDR2 SNEGSKA (reference sequence). CDR3 nucleotides: TGCAGTGCTAGAGTAGAGGAGACCCAGTACTTC. Protein sequence: CSARVEETQYF.

The V call is TRBV11-2, the J call TRBJ2-7, with TRBD1 matching over 7 bases. CDR1 is SGHAT, CDR2 FQNNGV, per germline. Germline trimming cut 2 bases from V and 6 bases from J; bases unmatched to any gene: 16. The CDR3 consists of 17 residues. CDR3 residues: CASSLFRTGQLSSEQYF. DNA of the CDR3: TGTGCCAGCAGCTTATTTCGTACGGGACAGCTCTCGTCCGAGCAGTACTTC.

The chain employs TRBV2 and TRBJ2-1; no firm D call. Trimming pared 8 bases from V and 9 bases from J, leaving 14 bases between. The CDR3 spans 12 residues. The germline V gene has CDR1 SNHLY and CDR2 FYNNEI. For the CDR3, the DNA is TGTGCCAGCCTCCAGGCGGAGAGTGAGCAGTTCTTC. Translated: CASLQAESEQFF. Full variable domain (outside the CDR3, taken from reference TRBV2 and TRBJ2-1): EPEVTQTPSHQVTQMGQEVILRCVPISNHLYFYWYRQILGQKVEFLVSFYNNEISEKSEIFDDQFSVERPDGSNFTLKIRSTKLEDSAMYFCASLQAESEQFFGPGTRLTVL.

This clone appeared once. Other DNA sequences in this sample translate to the same CDR3. The V gene is TRBV5-4, the J gene TRBJ2-3; D is tentatively TRBD1 or TRBD2 (6 bases each). V was pared by 4 bases and J by 1 base, with 13 bases between. The CDR3 extends over 15 amino acids. Germline loops: CDR1 SGHNT, CDR2 YYREEE (reference sequence). The CDR3 DNA follows: TGTGCCAGCAGCCCCTCCGGGGGCCGCACAGATACGCAGTATTTT. Protein product: CASSPSGGRTDTQYF.

The V gene is TRBV4-2, the J gene TRBJ2-7; 9 positions agree with TRBD2. Germline V gene data show CDR1 as LGHNA and CDR2 as YNFKEQ. The CDR3 extends over 16 amino acids. V lost 0 bases and J lost 6; bases outside the gene matches: 9. DNA of the CDR3: TGTGCCAGCAGCCAAGATCTGTGGGCGGGGGGGAGCGAGCAGTACTTC. Translating it yields CASSQDLWAGGSEQYF.

The rearrangement links TRBV28 to TRBJ1-4; 8 positions match TRBD1. CDR1 is MDHEN, CDR2 SYDVKM, per germline. This CDR3 is built from 16 residues. The ends lost 4 bases at V and 8 bases at J; junction bases unmatched: 12. The CDR3: CASSSGGTAFGEKLFF. In DNA, the CDR3 is TGTGCCAGCAGTTCAGGGGGCACGGCATTTGGCGAAAAACTGTTTTTT.

This chain links TRBV5-1 with TRBJ2-7, with D uncertain. Germline V gives CDR1 SGHRS, CDR2 YFSETQ. Trimming stripped 0 bases from V and 3 bases from J, with 13 bases between. The CDR3 covers 15 residues. CDR3 DNA: TGCGCCAGCAGCTTGGGAGTGTCATCGGGCTACGAGCAGTACTTC. Its translation is CASSLGVSSGYEQYF.

This clone was picked up a small number of times. This chain links TRBV4-1 with TRBJ1-4; the match to TRBD1 covers 9 bases. CDR3 length equals 17 residues. CDR1 MGHRA and CDR2 YSYEKL come from the germline V gene. The ends lost 1 base at V and 2 bases at J; junction bases unmatched: 5. The CDR3 region has the DNA TGCGCCAGCAGCCAAGGGGGACAGGGCCGGACTAATGAAAAACTGTTTTTT. It translates to CASSQGGQGRTNEKLFF.

This chain uses TRBV9 with TRBJ2-7; 12 bases align to TRBD1. The CDR3 extends over 16 amino acids. J lost 5 bases, V lost 2 bases, and 8 bases had no gene match. Germline V gene sequence: CDR1 SGDLS, CDR2 YYNGEE. CDR3 loop: CASSVQPGQGADEQYF. The CDR3 nucleotides are TGTGCCAGCAGCGTGCAGCCGGGACAGGGGGCCGACGAGCAGTACTTC.

The V gene is TRBV25-1, the J gene TRBJ1-6, with 8 nucleotides matching TRBD1. Trimming removed 0 bases from V and 3 bases from J; junction bases left unmatched: 7. The CDR3 is 18 residues long. Germline V gene lookup returns CDR1 MGHDK and CDR2 SYGVNS. The CDR3 sequence is CASSEYAGQDVYNSPLHF. CDR3 nucleotides: TGTGCCAGCAGTGAATATGCGGGACAGGACGTCTATAATTCACCCCTCCACTTT. Using reference TRBV25-1 and TRBJ1-6 for the parts outside the CDR3, the full variable domain is EADIYQTPRYLVIGTGKKITLECSQTMGHDKMYWYQQDPGMELHLIHYSYGVNSTEKGDLSSESTVSRIRTEHFPLTLESARPSHTSQYLCASSEYAGQDVYNSPLHFGNGTRLTVT.

V usage is TRBV21-1 and J usage is TRBJ2-7; no DNA check was done on the table's D call, TRBD1. TRBV21-1 is deemed a pseudogene. This CDR3 has 14 amino acids. CDR3 in amino acids: CASRTGPLSYEQYF. CDR3 sequence (DNA): TGTGCCAGCAGGACAGGGCCGTTATCCTACGAGCAGTACTTC.

The chain has TRBV5-1 and TRBJ1-2; tentative D call: TRBD1 (6 bases). Trimming removed 0 bases from V and 4 bases from J, with 10 bases in between. The CDR3 spans 14 residues. Germline V gene lookup returns CDR1 SGHRS and CDR2 YFSETQ. Here the CDR3 reads CASSLASGAYGYTF. CDR3 nucleotides: TGCGCCAGCAGCTTGGCTTCGGGGGCCTATGGCTACACCTTC. Variable domain in full (rest from reference TRBV5-1 and TRBJ1-2): KAGVTQTPRYLIKTRGQQVTLSCSPISGHRSVSWYQQTPGQGLQFLFEYFSETQRNKGNFPGRFSGRQFSNSRSEMNVSTLELGDSALYLCASSLASGAYGYTFGSGTRLTVV.

The rearrangement uses TRBV5-1 and TRBJ1-1; no firm D call. The CDR3 covers 14 residues. Germline lookup yields CDR1 SGHRS and CDR2 YFSETQ. Trimming removed 4 bases from V and 0 bases from J, with 10 bases in between. DNA of the CDR3: TGCGCCAGCAGCATAGACGGCCTGAACACTGAAGCTTTCTTT. Its protein product is CASSIDGLNTEAFF.

This chain connects TRBV4-3 to TRBJ2-2, with 8 positions matching TRBD1. Germline V lookup: CDR1 LGHNA, CDR2 YSLEER. The CDR3 is made up of 18 amino acids. J was trimmed by 2 bases and V by 1 base; bases with no gene match: 9. The CDR3 spells CASSQGTSRGLNTGELFF. In DNA form, the CDR3 reads TGCGCCAGCAGCCAAGGCACCTCCAGGGGGCTAAACACCGGGGAGCTGTTTTTT.

The chain has TRBV11-2 and TRBJ2-3, with 8 bases fitting TRBD1. The germline CDR1 and CDR2 sequences are SGHAT and FQNNGV. This CDR3 has 17 amino acids. V lost 1 base to trimming and J lost 0 bases; unmatched junction nucleotides: 6. DNA for the CDR3: TGTGCCAGCAGCTTAGTGAGGCGGGACAGGAGCACAGATACGCAGTATTTT. It translates to CASSLVRRDRSTDTQYF.

V is TRBV19 and J is TRBJ1-2; no clear D. With 2 bases removed from V and 1 base from J, the gap between germline ends came to 5 bases. The CDR3 runs to 13 residues. Per germline, CDR1 LNHDA and CDR2 SQIVND (reference sequence). Here the CDR3 DNA reads TGTGCCAGTAGTATACAGAGTAACTATGGCTACACCTTC. Translation: CASSIQSNYGYTF.

The gene calls are TRBV29-1 and TRBJ2-1; D not resolved. V was pared by 5 bases and J by 7 bases, with 15 bases between. CDR3 length: 13 residues. Germline CDR1 is SQVTM and CDR2 is ANQGSEA. Written as DNA, the CDR3 is TGCAGCGTTCCCCTATCCGGGCATAATGAGCAGTTCTTC. It specifies CSVPLSGHNEQFF.